The 13 T cell receptor beta chains listed next were all sequenced from one sample in a study of OX40 agonist ivuxolimab in advanced cancers. TCRdb's copy holds only in-frame clones and misses some; the assay was immunoSEQ multiplex PCR. The repertoire includes tens of thousands of clones, about 86% of them detected once, and around 30% sits in the top ten. This specimen consisted of CD4+ or CD8+ T cells sorted from blood, obtained in a trial of the OX40 agonist ivuxolimab. The origin of the receptors is an adult with an advanced solid tumor such as melanoma, head and neck, liver or kidney cancer.

The rearrangement links TRBV6-1 to TRBJ1-3, with D possibly matching TRBD1 (5 bases). The CDR3 covers 17 residues. Trimming removed 3 bases from V and 1 base from J, with 16 bases in between. In germline, CDR1 is MNHNS, CDR2 SASEGT. This CDR3 reads CASSDPDMTVSGNTIYF. DNA of the CDR3: TGTGCCAGCAGTGACCCGGACATGACAGTTTCTGGAAACACCATATATTTT.

CDR3 in DNA: TGTGCCAGCAGCCAAGTACAGGGGGCTGGAAACACCATATATTTT. Protein product: CASSQVQGAGNTIYF. The chain carries TRBV4-2 and TRBJ1-3; TRBD1 matches at 8 bases. Trimming at V came to 1 base and at J to 2 bases, leaving 1 base not matched to a gene. The CDR3 is 15 residues long. Germline assignment: CDR1 LGHNA and CDR2 YNFKEQ.

The rearrangement links TRBV10-1 to TRBJ2-1; 8 positions agree with TRBD1. Germline assignment: CDR1 WNHNN and CDR2 SYGVQD (reference sequence). Trimming took 4 bases from V and 10 from J; bases not matched to a gene: 9. The CDR3 has 14 residues. In DNA form, the CDR3 reads TGCGCCAGCAGTGGGCGCAGGGGGCGCGAAGAGCAGTTCTTC. Protein: CASSGRRGREEQFF.

The chain recombines TRBV28 with TRBJ1-4; D not resolved. Germline V gene sequence: CDR1 MDHEN, CDR2 SYDVKM. CDR3 size: 14 residues. Trimming took off 10 bases at V and 6 bases at J, with 18 bases between the two ends. CDR3 in amino acids: CAINRAASDEKLFF. Written as DNA, the CDR3 is TGTGCCATTAATAGGGCCGCTAGTGATGAAAAACTGTTTTTT.

The chain carries TRBV27 and TRBJ2-1; the D call may be TRBD1 or TRBD2 (5 bases each). The CDR3 is 15 residues long. Germline V gives CDR1 MNHEY, CDR2 SMNVEV (reference sequence). The ends were cut back, 6 bases at V and 3 bases at J, with 15 bases in the middle. The CDR3 nucleotides are TGTGCCAGCAGGTCCGGGACCCAGGGCTACAATGAGCAGTTCTTC. This translates into CASRSGTQGYNEQFF.

The rearrangement joins TRBV4-2 to TRBJ2-7; 9 nucleotides agree with TRBD2. This CDR3 has 14 amino acids. From germline, CDR1 is LGHNA and CDR2 YNFKEQ. Losses at the gene ends were 4 bases for V and 5 bases for J; bases not matched to a gene: 6. CDR3 nucleotides: TGTGCCAGCAGCCTCATAGCGGGAGCCGACGAGCAGTACTTC. Amino acid sequence: CASSLIAGADEQYF.

The chain links TRBV5-8 to TRBJ2-3; a possible D gene is TRBD2 (6 bases). CDR3 length: 16 residues. V lost 2 bases, J lost 5 bases, and 18 bases lay in between. In germline, CDR1 is SGHTS, CDR2 YDEGEE. In nucleotides, the CDR3 is TGTGCCAGCAGCTTCAGTCACCGGGAGCGGATAGATACGCAGTATTTT. Residues: CASSFSHRERIDTQYF.

The chain uses TRBV6-5 and TRBJ2-3, with TRBD2 identical over 8 bases. The V gene end was trimmed by 4 bases and the J gene end by 2 bases; junction bases not matched to a gene: 8. Per germline, CDR1 MNHEY and CDR2 SVGAGI. The CDR3 sequence is 16 residues long. The CDR3 nucleotides read TGTGCCAGCAGTTCGGAAGCGGGGGACCTCACAGATACGCAGTATTTT. Protein sequence: CASSSEAGDLTDTQYF.

The chain has TRBV11-3 and TRBJ2-1, with D uncertain. This CDR3 is 14 amino acids long. V shed 0 bases and J shed 7 bases, with 10 bases lying between them. Germline CDR1 SGHNT, CDR2 YENEEA. The CDR3 reads CASSLDPKWNEQFF. The CDR3 region has the DNA TGTGCCAGCAGCTTAGATCCCAAGTGGAATGAGCAGTTCTTC. Filled out from reference TRBV11-3 and TRBJ2-1, the complete variable domain reads EAGVVQSPRYKIIEKKQPVAFWCNPISGHNTLYWYLQNLGQGPELLIRYENEEAVDDSQLPKDRFSAERLKGVDSTLKIQPAELGDSAVYLCASSLDPKWNEQFFGPGTRLTVL.

The rearrangement links TRBV5-1 to TRBJ2-7; D is tentatively TRBD1 or TRBD2 (5 bases each). Germline assignment: CDR1 SGHRS and CDR2 YFSETQ. V shed 7 bases and J shed 0 bases, with 14 bases lying between them. The CDR3 contains 14 residues. CDR3: CASQMGDGSYEQYF. The CDR3 DNA reads TGCGCCAGCCAGATGGGGGACGGCTCCTACGAGCAGTACTTC.

This clone showed up just a few times. The chain has TRBV6-4 and TRBJ1-5, with 9 nucleotides matching TRBD1. From germline, CDR1 is MRHNA and CDR2 SNTAGT. V trimming: 8 bases; J trimming: 9 bases; junction bases outside the gene matches: 14. The CDR3 has 15 residues. The CDR3 here is CASLGGTGFRPPQHF. CDR3 in DNA: TGTGCCAGCCTCGGTGGGACAGGGTTCCGTCCGCCCCAGCATTTT.

This chain uses TRBV11-1 with TRBJ2-3, with TRBD2 identical over 8 bases. Unmatched junction bases numbered 11, after V lost 4 bases and J lost 2 bases. CDR1 is SGHAT and CDR2 is FQDESV in the germline V gene (reference sequence). The CDR3 covers 17 residues. CDR3 sequence: CASSSRTSRQLTDTQYF. CDR3 nucleotides: TGTGCCAGCAGCTCCCGGACTAGCAGGCAGCTCACAGATACGCAGTATTTT.

In this sample, this clone turned up a few times. This sequence joins TRBV18 and TRBJ2-7, with 10 positions matching TRBD1. This CDR3 spans 19 amino acids. CDR1 and CDR2 (germline): KGHSH, LQKENI. V trimming: 6 bases; J trimming: 0 bases; junction bases outside the gene matches: 17. CDR3 protein: CASSPMLAIGQGDSYEQYF. As DNA, the CDR3 is TGTGCCAGCTCCCCTATGCTGGCCATTGGACAGGGGGACTCCTACGAGCAGTACTTC.